This T cell receptor beta chain stems from a study of T cell responses to AZD1222 COVID-19 vaccine. Sequencing used immunoSEQ multiplex PCR; TCRdb keeps in-frame clones, though not all of them. Found here are more than 150,000 clones, about 93% of them singletons; the top ten hold approximately 0.64%. This CDR3 is 13 amino acids long. Germline lookup yields CDR1 LNHNV and CDR2 YYDKDF (reference sequence). V dropped 5 bases and J dropped 7 bases, with 12 bases sitting between them. The rearrangement uses TRBV15 and TRBJ2-1; D uncertain. This sequence originates from an adult in good health. Source: peripheral blood, taken on day 0 of AZD1222 vaccination. CDR3 coding DNA: TGTGCCACCAGCGGAAAAATCGAGAATGAGCAGTTCTTC. This translates into CATSGKIENEQFF.